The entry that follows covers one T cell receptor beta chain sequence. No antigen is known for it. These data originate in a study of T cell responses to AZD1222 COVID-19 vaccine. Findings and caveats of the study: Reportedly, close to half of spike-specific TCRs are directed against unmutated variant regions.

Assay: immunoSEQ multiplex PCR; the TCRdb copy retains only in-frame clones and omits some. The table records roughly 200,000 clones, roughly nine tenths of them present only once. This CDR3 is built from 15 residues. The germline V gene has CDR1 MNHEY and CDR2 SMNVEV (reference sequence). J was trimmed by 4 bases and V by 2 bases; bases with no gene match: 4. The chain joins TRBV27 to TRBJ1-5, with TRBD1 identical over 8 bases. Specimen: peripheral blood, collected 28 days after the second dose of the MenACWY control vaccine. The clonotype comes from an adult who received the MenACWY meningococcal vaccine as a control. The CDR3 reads CASSLHRGFNQPQHF. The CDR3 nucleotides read TGTGCCAGCAGTTTACACAGGGGGTTTAATCAGCCCCAGCATTTT.